Each of the 21 T cell receptor beta chains below was sequenced from the same sample in a study of PD-L1 blockade in urothelial cancer. Repertoires were generated with immunoSEQ multiplex PCR, while TCRdb's copy carries only in-frame clones and drops some. The repertoire holds 100,000 to 150,000 clones, with about 82% as singletons. Stated time point: peripheral blood 6 weeks after treatment start. The sample was PBMCs, taken around atezolizumab (anti-PD-L1) treatment. These receptors all stem from a man in his fifties with urothelial cancer.

The V call is TRBV10-3, the J call TRBJ2-7; TRBD1 is a possible D gene (7 bases). The CDR3 spans 14 residues. Per the germline V gene, CDR1 is ENHRY and CDR2 is SYGVKD. V lost 10 bases, J lost 0 bases, and 16 bases lay in between. The CDR3 bases are TGTGCCAGCGGGACGGGACAGAGCTCCTACGAGCAGTACTTC. Its protein is CASGTGQSSYEQYF.

The chain uses TRBV7-3 and TRBJ2-3, with 8 bases aligning to TRBD2. The V gene end was trimmed by 1 base and the J gene end by 4 bases; junction bases not matched to a gene: 7. Germline V gene data show CDR1 as SGHTA and CDR2 as FQGTGA. The CDR3 has 16 residues. The CDR3, as DNA: TGTGCCAGCAGCTTAAGCGGAGCGGGAGTAGCAGATACGCAGTATTTT. This translates into CASSLSGAGVADTQYF. Combining the CDR3 with reference TRBV7-3 and TRBJ2-3 gives the whole variable domain GAGVSQTPSNKVTEKGKYVELRCDPISGHTALYWYRQSLGQGPEFLIYFQGTGAADDSGLPNDRFFAVRPEGSVSTLKIQRTERGDSAVYLCASSLSGAGVADTQYFGPGTRLTVL.

The V call is TRBV4-1, the J call TRBJ2-1; no firm D call. The CDR3 is 13 amino acids. In germline, CDR1 is MGHRA, CDR2 YSYEKL. V was clipped by 2 bases and J by 10 bases, with 12 bases between them. The CDR3 DNA is TGCGCCAGCAGCCAACCGCTACTACCAGAGCAGTTCTTC. Translating it yields CASSQPLLPEQFF.

CDR3: CASIRQGTNTGELFF. CDR3 in DNA: TGTGCCAGCATTCGACAGGGGACGAACACCGGGGAGCTGTTTTTT. The rearrangement links TRBV2 to TRBJ2-2; TRBD1 aligns across 8 bases. The J segment lost 0 bases and the V segment lost 7 bases, leaving 4 bases of the junction unmatched. Looked up from germline, CDR1 is SNHLY and CDR2 is FYNNEI. This CDR3 has 15 residues.

The rearrangement joins TRBV9 to TRBJ2-2; possibly TRBD1 for D (5 bases). The CDR3 consists of 15 residues. Germline V lookup: CDR1 SGDLS, CDR2 YYNGEE. V was trimmed by 0 bases and J by 2 bases, leaving 8 bases between them. The chain's CDR3 is CASSVVQGNTGELFF. The CDR3 nucleotides are TGTGCCAGCAGCGTAGTGCAGGGAAACACCGGGGAGCTGTTTTTT.

CDR3 residues: CASSLDGGSYGYTF. The CDR3 DNA is TGCGCCAGCAGCTTGGATGGCGGTAGCTATGGCTACACCTTC. This chain joins TRBV5-1 and TRBJ1-2; D is ambiguous. The CDR3 length is 14 residues. Trimming shortened V by 0 bases and J by 4 bases, and 10 bases separated the two germline ends. Per the germline V gene, CDR1 is SGHRS and CDR2 is YFSETQ.

The chain employs TRBV5-1 and TRBJ2-4; 10 bases agree with TRBD2. Germline V gene data show CDR1 as SGHRS and CDR2 as YFSETQ. The CDR3 has 23 amino acids. With 5 bases clipped from V and 1 base from J, the junction kept 27 bases outside the gene matches. The DNA for the CDR3 is TGCGCCAGCAGACTCACCGCGGGGGAGGCCCTAGCGGGAGTCGTGAGGGCCAAAAACATTCAGTACTTC. This gives the protein CASRLTAGEALAGVVRAKNIQYF.

The rearrangement links TRBV9 to TRBJ1-4; 12 positions agree with TRBD1. Trimming at V came to 1 base and at J to 4 bases, leaving 5 bases not matched to a gene. The CDR3 sequence is 17 residues long. The germline V gene has CDR1 SGDLS and CDR2 YYNGEE. The CDR3 DNA follows: TGTGCCAGCAGCGTATCCGGGACAGGGGGCTTTAATGAAAAACTGTTTTTT. Translated, it gives CASSVSGTGGFNEKLFF.

V gene TRBV9 combines with J gene TRBJ2-1; perhaps TRBD1 as D (6 bases). The CDR3 sequence is 16 residues long. In germline, CDR1 is SGDLS, CDR2 YYNGEE. V was pared by 0 bases and J by 3 bases, with 13 bases between. CDR3 nucleotides: TGTGCCAGCAGCGTAGGGTCAGGGGCCCTCTACAATGAGCAGTTCTTC. This codes for CASSVGSGALYNEQFF.

The chain employs TRBV11-3 and TRBJ2-1; TRBD2 matches at 7 bases. This CDR3 contains 14 residues. CDR1 SGHNT and CDR2 YENEEA come from the germline V gene. V gave up 3 bases and J gave up 7 bases; unmatched junction bases: 6. The CDR3 region is CASSFASGGNEQFF. CDR3 nucleotide sequence: TGTGCCAGCAGCTTTGCTAGCGGAGGAAATGAGCAGTTCTTC.

V usage is TRBV6-6 and J usage is TRBJ2-7; 12 nucleotides agree with TRBD1. The germline V gene encodes CDR1 MNHNY and CDR2 SVGAGI (reference sequence). The trim removed 4 bases at V and 5 bases at J, leaving 9 bases unmatched. This CDR3 contains 16 residues. CDR3 protein: CASSSVPGQGAHEQYF. The CDR3 DNA is TGTGCCAGCAGTTCAGTTCCGGGACAGGGGGCTCACGAGCAGTACTTC.

This chain uses TRBV7-8 with TRBJ2-6; a weak D match, TRBD1 (5 bases). CDR1 and CDR2 (germline): SGHVS, FQNEAQ. This CDR3 spans 15 amino acids. V shed 4 bases and J shed 0 bases, with 7 bases lying between them. The CDR3 sequence: CASSSDSSGANVLTF. In nucleotides, the CDR3 is TGTGCCAGCAGCTCCGACAGCTCTGGGGCCAACGTCCTGACTTTC.

The rearrangement links TRBV2 to TRBJ1-2; TRBD1 is a possible D gene (6 bases). The CDR3 length is 10 residues. The germline gives CDR1 SNHLY, CDR2 FYNNEI. The V and J ends lost 4 bases and 12 bases respectively, with 9 bases between them. Here the CDR3 reads CASSAGVNTF. The CDR3 coding sequence is TGTGCCAGCAGTGCAGGGGTAAACACCTTC.

The chain recombines TRBV19 with TRBJ1-1; 8 bases line up with TRBD1. The CDR3 spans 16 residues. V lost 0 bases and J lost 1; bases outside the gene matches: 4. Germline V gene lookup returns CDR1 LNHDA and CDR2 SQIVND (reference sequence). Here the CDR3 reads CASSIDWDRRNTEAFF. The CDR3, as DNA: TGTGCCAGTAGTATAGACTGGGACAGGCGGAACACTGAAGCTTTCTTT.

The chain has TRBV28 and TRBJ2-7; TRBD2 might be the D (6 bases). The CDR3 covers 14 residues. CDR1 and CDR2 from the germline V gene are MDHEN and SYDVKM. Trimming took 3 bases from V and 0 from J, leaving 9 bases between them. The CDR3: CASSFGGVSYEQYF. CDR3 nucleotides: TGTGCCAGCAGTTTTGGCGGGGTCTCCTACGAGCAGTACTTC.

This clone is medium-sized (0.01 to 0.1%) by share. The chain links TRBV19 to TRBJ2-7; TRBD2 is a possible D gene (6 bases). Germline CDR1 reads LNHDA; CDR2 reads SQIVND (reference sequence). Trimming removed 5 bases at V and 2 bases at J, with 16 bases between. The CDR3 totals 15 residues. The CDR3 nucleotides are TGTGCCAGTAGTGGCTCCTGGGACTTACCCTACGAGCAGTACTTC. Its translation: CASSGSWDLPYEQYF.

The chain joins TRBV5-1 to TRBJ1-2; unclear D gene. Trimming pared 0 bases from V and 4 bases from J, leaving 7 bases between. CDR1 and CDR2 from the germline V gene are SGHRS and YFSETQ. The CDR3 totals 13 residues. CDR3 amino acids: CASSLGRIYGYTF. Written as DNA, the CDR3 is TGCGCCAGCAGCTTGGGGCGGATCTATGGCTACACCTTC.

This sequence joins TRBV10-3 and TRBJ1-1; D unresolved. Looked up from germline, CDR1 is ENHRY and CDR2 is SYGVKD. Trimming took off 0 bases at V and 4 bases at J, with 12 bases between the two ends. This CDR3 comprises 15 residues. CDR3 in amino acids: CAISESQSAGTEAFF. In DNA, the CDR3 is TGTGCCATCAGTGAGTCGCAGAGCGCCGGCACTGAAGCTTTCTTT.

The V call is TRBV19, the J call TRBJ2-4, with a possible D match to TRBD1 (6 bases). Germline values: CDR1 LNHDA, CDR2 SQIVND (reference sequence). V was pared by 3 bases and J by 0 bases, with 12 bases between. The CDR3 is 16 residues long. The CDR3 loop reads CASSIGGQQAKNIQYF. DNA of the CDR3: TGTGCCAGTAGTATCGGAGGACAGCAAGCCAAAAACATTCAGTACTTC.

In its sample, this clone was seen once. The rearrangement links TRBV11-3 to TRBJ2-3, with TRBD1 as a possible D gene (7 bases). With 5 bases removed from V and 3 bases from J, the gap between germline ends came to 18 bases. CDR3 size: 16 residues. Germline lookup yields CDR1 SGHNT and CDR2 YENEEA. The CDR3 DNA follows: TGTGCCAGCAGCCCCGAATCACCAGGGGGGACAGATACGCAGTATTTT. It codes for CASSPESPGGTDTQYF.

The chain is built from TRBV5-1 and TRBJ2-1; perhaps TRBD2 as D (6 bases). Deletions cut 2 bases from V and 8 bases from J, with 17 bases between. This CDR3 has 15 amino acids. Germline values: CDR1 SGHRS, CDR2 YFSETQ. Here the CDR3 DNA reads TGCGCCAGCAGCTTACTAGCCGGGCAAAGGGATGAGCAGTTCTTC. Translation gives CASSLLAGQRDEQFF.